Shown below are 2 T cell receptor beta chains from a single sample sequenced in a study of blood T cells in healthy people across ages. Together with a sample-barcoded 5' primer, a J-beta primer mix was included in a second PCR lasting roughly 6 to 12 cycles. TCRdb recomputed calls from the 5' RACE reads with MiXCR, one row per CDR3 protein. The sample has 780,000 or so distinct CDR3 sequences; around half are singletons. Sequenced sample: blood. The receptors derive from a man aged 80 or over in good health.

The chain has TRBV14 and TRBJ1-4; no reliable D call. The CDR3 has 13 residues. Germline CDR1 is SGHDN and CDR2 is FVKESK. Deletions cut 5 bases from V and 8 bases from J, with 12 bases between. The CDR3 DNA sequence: TGTGCCAGCAGCTTCAAAGGGCCCGAAAAACTGTTTTTT. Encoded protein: CASSFKGPEKLFF.

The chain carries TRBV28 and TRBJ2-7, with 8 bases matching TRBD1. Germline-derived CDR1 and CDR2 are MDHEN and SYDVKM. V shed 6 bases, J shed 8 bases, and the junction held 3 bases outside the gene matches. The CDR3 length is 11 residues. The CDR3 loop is CASRDREKQYF. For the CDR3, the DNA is TGTGCCAGCAGGGACAGGGAAAAGCAGTACTTC.